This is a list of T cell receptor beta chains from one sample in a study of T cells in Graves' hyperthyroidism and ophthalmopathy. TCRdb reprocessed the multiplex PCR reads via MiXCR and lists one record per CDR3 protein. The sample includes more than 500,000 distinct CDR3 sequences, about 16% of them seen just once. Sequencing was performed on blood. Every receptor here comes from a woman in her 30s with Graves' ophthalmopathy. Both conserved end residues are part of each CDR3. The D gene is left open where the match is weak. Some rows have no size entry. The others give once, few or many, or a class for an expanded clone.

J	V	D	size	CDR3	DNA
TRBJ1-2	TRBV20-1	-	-	CSARVGGANGYTF	TGCAGTGCTAGAGTGGGGGGGGCGAATGGCTACACCTTC
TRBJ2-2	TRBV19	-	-	CASKTGGGELFF	TGTGCCAGTAAGACTGGCGGCGGGGAGCTGTTTTTT
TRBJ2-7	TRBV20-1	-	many	CSAPQGEGYEQYF	TGCAGTGCCCCGCAGGGTGAGGGCTACGAGCAGTACTTC
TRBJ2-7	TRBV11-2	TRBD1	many	CASSFEVGTGSFEQYF	TGTGCCAGCAGCTTCGAGGTCGGGACAGGGTCTTTCGAGCAGTACTTC
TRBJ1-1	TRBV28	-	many	CASRTTGGEEAFF	TGTGCCAGCAGGACGACTGGGGGCGAGGAAGCTTTCTTT
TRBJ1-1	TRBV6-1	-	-	CASSMSENTEAFF	TGTGCCAGCAGTATGTCAGAGAACACTGAAGCTTTCTTT
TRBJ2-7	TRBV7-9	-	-	CASSRAGPPFGNRYEQYF	TGTGCCAGCAGCCGGGCAGGCCCTCCTTTTGGCAACCGCTACGAGCAGTACTTC
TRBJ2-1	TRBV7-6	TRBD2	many	CASSARTSGRPIEQFF	TGTGCCAGCAGCGCCCGGACTAGCGGGAGGCCCATTGAGCAGTTCTTC
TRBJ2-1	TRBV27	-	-	CASSPGGRVSYNEQFF	TGTGCCAGCAGCCCCGGGGGCAGGGTCTCCTACAATGAGCAGTTCTTC
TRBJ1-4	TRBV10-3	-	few	CAISATNEKLFF	TGTGCCATCAGTGCAACTAATGAAAAACTGTTTTTT
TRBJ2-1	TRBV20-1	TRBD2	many	CSATGTTNNEQFF	TGCAGTGCTACCGGGACTACGAACAATGAGCAGTTCTTC
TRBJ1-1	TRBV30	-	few	CAWKTWRGEGTEAFF	TGTGCCTGGAAAACCTGGCGGGGGGAAGGCACTGAAGCTTTCTTT
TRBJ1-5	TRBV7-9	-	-	CASSLLGRQPQHF	TGTGCCAGCAGCTTATTGGGTCGGCAGCCCCAGCATTTT
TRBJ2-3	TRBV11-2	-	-	CASSRSHTDTQYF	TGTGCCAGCAGCCGCTCCCACACAGATACGCAGTATTTT
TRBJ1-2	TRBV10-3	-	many	CAISEGRGADYGYTF	TGTGCCATCAGTGAGGGCCGGGGGGCGGACTATGGCTACACCTTC
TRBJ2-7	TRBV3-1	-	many	CASSPGAGTIYEQYF	TGTGCCAGCAGCCCCGGAGCAGGGACGATCTACGAGCAGTACTTC